The clone carrying this TCR beta chain was seen only a few times. The source of the sample is a study of blood T cell repertoires in COVID-19. Study at large: Samples taken during acute and convalescent COVID-19 were collected in the United States, Italy and Spain. Sample material is recorded as cDNA or gDNA derived from T cells, B-cell-depleted T cells, or PBMCs.

Original processing methods: The assay estimated nucleated cells by amplifying reference gene primers. Some clones are missing from TCRdb's copy, which holds only in-frame ones; the method was immunoSEQ multiplex PCR. D and trimming were read from the DNA, whereas the V and J calls and clone size are those reported in that table. The sample includes 150,000 to 200,000 clones, 65% to 85% of them seen just once. The CDR3 spans 14 residues. From germline, CDR1 is SEHNR and CDR2 FQNEAQ (reference sequence). V was trimmed by 2 bases and J by 7 bases, leaving 14 bases between them. This TCR was sampled from a man aged 60 to 75 with active or convalescent COVID-19. The material sequenced was peripheral blood. This chain uses TRBV7-9 with TRBJ1-2, with a tentative D call TRBD1 (6 bases). CDR3 residues: CASSLNREVVGYTF. In DNA, the CDR3 is TGTGCCAGCAGCTTAAACAGGGAAGTGGTTGGCTACACCTTC.